The 22 T cell receptor beta chains in this list originate from one sample, sequenced in a study of cytomegalovirus exposure and HLA in healthy donors. With 60 Vbeta and 13 Jbeta primers, the PCR was carried out. Profiling relied on immunoSEQ multiplex PCR, and the TCRdb table lists in-frame clones only, not all of them. The sample shows more than 95,000 clones, around two thirds of them seen only once. Sequenced sample: PBMCs. These receptors originate from a woman aged 45 to 65 in good health and CMV-seronegative.

This clone was detected a few times. The J gene is TRBJ1-5, the V gene TRBV28; 8 positions agree with TRBD1. The V segment lost 2 bases and the J segment 0 bases; nucleotides outside the gene matches: 3. Germline V gene data show CDR1 as MDHEN and CDR2 as SYDVKM. The CDR3 spans 16 residues. CDR3 in amino acids: CASSLMDRDSNQPQHF. DNA of the CDR3: TGTGCCAGCAGTTTAATGGACAGGGATAGCAATCAGCCCCAGCATTTT. The whole variable domain, filled in from reference TRBV28 and TRBJ1-5, reads DVKVTQSSRYLVKRTGEKVFLECVQDMDHENMFWYRQDPGLGLRLIYFSYDVKMKEKGDIPEGYSVSREKKERFSLILESASTNQTSMYLCASSLMDRDSNQPQHFGDGTRLSIL.

The chain combines TRBV29-1 with TRBJ1-2; D is possibly TRBD1 (6 bases). Between the trimmed V and J ends, which lost 4 bases and 8 bases, there was a span of 23 bases. CDR3 length: 15 residues. Germline CDR1 and CDR2: SQVTM and ANQGSEA. CDR3 sequence: CSVGGLQFGTIGYTF. CDR3 DNA: TGCAGCGTTGGGGGGCTGCAGTTTGGGACTATCGGCTACACCTTC.

A word on this clone: One end of the junction varies from germline; a read error may be responsible. The V and J genes are TRBV7-7 and TRBJ2-1, with 9 bases lining up with TRBD1. CDR1 is SSHAT, CDR2 FNYEAQ, per germline (reference sequence). The CDR3 length is 15 residues. DNA of the CDR3: TGTGCTAGCAGCCCCGGACAGGGGCTTTACAATGAGCAGTTCTTC. This translates into CASSPGQGLYNEQFF.

This clone was detected a few times. The V gene is TRBV5-1, the J gene TRBJ1-3; perhaps TRBD1 as D (5 bases). CDR1 is SGHRS and CDR2 is YFSETQ in the germline V gene. Trimming removed 4 bases at V and 3 bases at J, with 11 bases between. This CDR3 contains 14 residues. This CDR3 is CASSLQEGGNTIYF. The CDR3 DNA sequence: TGCGCCAGCAGCCTACAGGAGGGTGGAAACACCATATATTTT.

The sample holds a few counts of this clone. The rearrangement links TRBV11-3 to TRBJ1-1; D perhaps matches TRBD1 (5 bases). Germline loops: CDR1 SGHNT, CDR2 YENEEA. V was trimmed by 4 bases and J by 8 bases, leaving 11 bases between them. The CDR3 runs 12 residues. This chain's CDR3 is CASSSTGGEAFF. DNA of the CDR3: TGTGCCAGCAGCTCCACAGGAGGGGAAGCTTTCTTT.

CDR3 amino acids: CASSPMDSQGKNTIYF. CDR3 in DNA: TGTGCCAGCTCACCAATGGACTCACAGGGTAAAAACACCATATATTTT. The chain couples TRBV18 to TRBJ1-3; weak D call: TRBD1 (6 bases). V dropped 2 bases and J dropped 6 bases, with 17 bases sitting between them. This CDR3 comprises 16 residues. The germline V gene encodes CDR1 KGHSH and CDR2 LQKENI.

In regard to this clone: At the DNA level, this CDR3 is encoded by other sequences in the same sample as well. The CDR3 region is CASRKSQGENEKLFF. CDR3 in DNA: TGCGCCAGCAGAAAGTCCCAAGGGGAAAATGAAAAACTGTTTTTT. The chain carries TRBV5-1 and TRBJ1-4; a possible D gene is TRBD1 (5 bases). Germline values: CDR1 SGHRS, CDR2 YFSETQ. The V end lost 5 bases, the J end lost 5 bases, and 16 bases lay between the germline ends. This CDR3 region has 15 residues.

The chain couples TRBV13 to TRBJ2-1, with 9 bases lining up with TRBD2. The CDR3 is 15 residues long. CDR1 PRHDT and CDR2 FYEKMQ come from the germline V gene (reference sequence). After removal of 4 bases from V and 4 bases from J, the junction contained 5 bases not matched to a gene. This chain's CDR3 is CASSSAGGQYNEQFF. The CDR3 region has the DNA TGTGCCAGCAGCTCCGCGGGGGGGCAATACAATGAGCAGTTCTTC.

CDR3 in DNA: TGTGCCTGGAGTGAGGGGGAACGGCCCCAGCATTTT. Translating gives CAWSEGERPQHF. The chain recombines TRBV30 with TRBJ1-5; D is possibly TRBD1 (6 bases). The CDR3 has 12 residues. Trimming took 1 base from V and 9 from J, leaving 10 bases between them. Germline V gene lookup returns CDR1 GTSNPN and CDR2 SVGIG (reference sequence).

This rearrangement joins TRBV12-2 to TRBJ2-2; the D call TRBD1 from the table was never checked on the DNA. TRBV12-2 is a pseudogene segment. CDR3 length equals 18 residues. This CDR3 is CASRLVNWTGRNTGELFF. The CDR3 DNA reads as TGTGCAAGTCGCTTAGTAAATTGGACAGGGCGAAACACCGGGGAGCTGTTTTTT.

This chain joins TRBV2 and TRBJ2-5; no clear D gene. Germline-derived CDR1 and CDR2 are SNHLY and FYNNEI. V lost 4 bases and J 3 bases, leaving 9 bases between the germline ends. The CDR3 runs 13 residues. The CDR3 coding sequence is TGTGCCAGCAGTGGGAGCCAGAAAGAGACCCAGTACTTC. Residues: CASSGSQKETQYF.

The table lists this clone with a few counts. The gene calls are TRBV27 and TRBJ2-5; the D gene is possibly TRBD2 (6 bases). CDR1 MNHEY and CDR2 SMNVEV come from the germline V gene (reference sequence). The CDR3 totals 15 residues. V lost 8 bases and J lost 1, with 17 bases in between. The CDR3 bases are TGTGCCAGCCGGTCGTGGCAGGGAGGCCAAGAGACCCAGTACTTC. Translation gives CASRSWQGGQETQYF.

V is TRBV4-2 and J is TRBJ2-2, with TRBD2 identical over 15 bases. The CDR3 runs 17 residues. Trimming took 4 bases from V and 7 from J; bases not matched to a gene: 7. Germline values: CDR1 LGHNA, CDR2 YNFKEQ. The DNA for the CDR3 is TGTGCCAGCAGCCCCGGACTAGCGGGAGGGGTTTTCGGGGAGCTGTTTTTT. As protein: CASSPGLAGGVFGELFF.

The chain is built from TRBV28 and TRBJ1-1; weak D call: TRBD1 (5 bases). The CDR3 loop spans 16 amino acids. Trimming stripped 4 bases from V and 0 bases from J, with 15 bases between. CDR1 MDHEN and CDR2 SYDVKM come from the germline V gene. This chain's CDR3 is CASSSRQLIMNTEAFF. CDR3 DNA sequence: TGTGCCAGCAGTTCTCGACAGCTGATCATGAACACTGAAGCTTTCTTT.

The genes are TRBV18 and TRBJ1-3, with 7 bases lining up with TRBD1. The CDR3 consists of 18 residues. Germline assignment: CDR1 KGHSH and CDR2 LQKENI. J gave up 0 bases and V 3 bases, and 11 bases lay outside the gene matches. As DNA, the CDR3 is TGTGCCAGCTCACCGCTTTGGACAGGAACGGTCTCTGGAAACACCATATATTTT. This sequence encodes CASSPLWTGTVSGNTIYF. The full variable domain, in which reference TRBV18 and TRBJ1-3 provide the parts outside the CDR3, is NAGVMQNPRHLVRRRGQEARLRCSPMKGHSHVYWYRQLPEEGLKFMVYLQKENIIDESGMPKERFSAEFPKEGPSILRIQQVVRGDSAAYFCASSPLWTGTVSGNTIYFGEGSWLTVV.

By share, this clone counts as medium-sized. V gene TRBV27 combines with J gene TRBJ2-7; 10 bases line up with TRBD1. Germline assignment: CDR1 MNHEY and CDR2 SMNVEV (reference sequence). This CDR3 has 17 amino acids. Trimming cost V 4 bases and J 4 bases; bases outside gene matches: 13. CDR3 in amino acids: CASSSDRGDLRGYEQYF. DNA of the CDR3: TGTGCCAGCAGTTCGGACAGGGGGGACCTTCGGGGTTACGAGCAGTACTTC.

The V call is TRBV20-1, the J call TRBJ1-2; D call uncertain. Germline CDR1 and CDR2: DFQATT and SNEGSKA (reference sequence). The CDR3 consists of 10 residues. V was trimmed by 5 bases and J by 6 bases, leaving 7 bases between them. In DNA form, the CDR3 reads TGCAGTGCTCTATTGGATGGCTACACCTTC. Amino acids: CSALLDGYTF.

The chain has TRBV19 and TRBJ1-5, with 9 bases identical to TRBD1. The germline V gene encodes CDR1 LNHDA and CDR2 SQIVND (reference sequence). Trimming cost V 0 bases and J 7 bases; bases outside gene matches: 7. The CDR3 runs to 16 residues. CDR3 coding DNA: TGTGCCAGTAGTATAGACCCGGGACAGGGTTTGCAGCCCCAGCATTTT. Residues: CASSIDPGQGLQPQHF. The variable domain in full, with the rest retrieved from reference TRBV19 and TRBJ1-5, is DGGITQSPKYLFRKEGQNVTLSCEQNLNHDAMYWYRQDPGQGLRLIYYSQIVNDFQKGDIAEGYSVSREKKESFPLTVTSAQKNPTAFYLCASSIDPGQGLQPQHFGDGTRLSIL.

This clone occurred once. This chain links TRBV7-2 with TRBJ2-7; tentative D call: TRBD2 (5 bases). The CDR3 is 15 amino acids. Germline V gene data show CDR1 as SGHTA and CDR2 as FQGNSA. The V gene lost 5 bases and the J gene lost 6 bases, with 20 bases spanning the gap. CDR3 amino acids: CASSKSGGSAREQYF. The CDR3 region has the DNA TGTGCCAGCAGCAAAAGTGGTGGGAGTGCGCGCGAGCAGTACTTC.

The CDR3 sequence: CASSPGLAHAYEQYF. The CDR3 bases are TGTGCCAGCAGCCCGGGACTAGCTCACGCCTACGAGCAGTACTTC. The V gene is TRBV13, the J gene TRBJ2-7, with 9 bases lining up with TRBD2. V trimming: 5 bases; J trimming: 2 bases; junction bases outside the gene matches: 7. This CDR3 has 15 amino acids. The germline V gene has CDR1 PRHDT and CDR2 FYEKMQ (reference sequence).

The chain combines TRBV11-2 with TRBJ2-1; D might be TRBD2 (5 bases). Germline V gene data show CDR1 as SGHAT and CDR2 as FQNNGV. V was trimmed by 8 bases and J by 5 bases, leaving 19 bases between them. The CDR3 length is 15 residues. For the CDR3, the DNA is TGTGCCAGCTGGTACGGGATTGACGGGAACAATGAGCAGTTCTTC. Translation: CASWYGIDGNNEQFF.

The genes are TRBV5-4 and TRBJ2-3; weak D call: TRBD2 (5 bases). Germline CDR1 reads SGHNT; CDR2 reads YYREEE (reference sequence). The CDR3 totals 15 residues. V lost 4 bases and J 4 bases, leaving 16 bases between the germline ends. The CDR3 is CASSAGLEAADTQYF. DNA of the CDR3: TGTGCCAGCAGCGCCGGCCTGGAGGCGGCAGATACGCAGTATTTT.